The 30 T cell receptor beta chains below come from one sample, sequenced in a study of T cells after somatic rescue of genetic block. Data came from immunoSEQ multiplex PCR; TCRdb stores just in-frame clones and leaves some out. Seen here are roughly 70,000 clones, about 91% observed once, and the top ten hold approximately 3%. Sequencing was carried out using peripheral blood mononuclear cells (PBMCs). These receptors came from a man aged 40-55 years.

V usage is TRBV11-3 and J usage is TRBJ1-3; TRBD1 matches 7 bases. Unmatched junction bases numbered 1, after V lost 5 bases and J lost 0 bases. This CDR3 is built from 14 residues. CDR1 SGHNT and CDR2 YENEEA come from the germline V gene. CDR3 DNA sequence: TGTGCCAGCAGCCGGGACAGCTCTGGAAACACCATATATTTT. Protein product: CASSRDSSGNTIYF.

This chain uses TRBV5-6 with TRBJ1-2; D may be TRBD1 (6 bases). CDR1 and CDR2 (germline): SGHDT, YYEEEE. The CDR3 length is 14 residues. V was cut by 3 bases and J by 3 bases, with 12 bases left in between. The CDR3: CASSSIQGHYGYTF. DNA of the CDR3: TGTGCCAGCAGCTCCATACAGGGTCACTATGGCTACACCTTC.

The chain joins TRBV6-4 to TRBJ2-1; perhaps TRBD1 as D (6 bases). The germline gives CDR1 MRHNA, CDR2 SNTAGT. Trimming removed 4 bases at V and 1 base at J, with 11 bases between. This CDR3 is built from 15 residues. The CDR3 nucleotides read TGTGCCAGCAGTGGGGGGCGCGGATCCTACAATGAGCAGTTCTTC. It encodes CASSGGRGSYNEQFF.

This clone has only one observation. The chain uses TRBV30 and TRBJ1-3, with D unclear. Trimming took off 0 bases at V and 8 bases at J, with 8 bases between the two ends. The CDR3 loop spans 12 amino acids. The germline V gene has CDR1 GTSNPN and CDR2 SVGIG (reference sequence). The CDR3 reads CAWSVRSDTIYF. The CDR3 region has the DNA TGTGCCTGGAGTGTAAGGAGTGACACCATATATTTT.

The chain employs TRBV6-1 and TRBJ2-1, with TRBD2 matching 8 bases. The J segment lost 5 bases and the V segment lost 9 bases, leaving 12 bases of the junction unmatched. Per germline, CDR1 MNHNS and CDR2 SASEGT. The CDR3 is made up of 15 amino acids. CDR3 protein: CASRTSPGIDNEQFF. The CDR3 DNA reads TGTGCCAGTCGGACTAGCCCGGGAATCGACAATGAGCAGTTCTTC.

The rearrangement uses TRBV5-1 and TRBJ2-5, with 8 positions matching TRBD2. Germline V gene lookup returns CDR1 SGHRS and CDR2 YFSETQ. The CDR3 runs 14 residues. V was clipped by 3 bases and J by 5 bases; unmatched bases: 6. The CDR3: CASSSREVGETQYF. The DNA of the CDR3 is TGCGCCAGCAGCTCGCGGGAGGTTGGGGAGACCCAGTACTTC.

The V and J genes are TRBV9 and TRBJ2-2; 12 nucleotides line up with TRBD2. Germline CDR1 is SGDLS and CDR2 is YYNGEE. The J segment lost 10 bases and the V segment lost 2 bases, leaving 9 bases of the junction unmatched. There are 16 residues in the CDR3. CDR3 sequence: CASSVASGGASEELFF. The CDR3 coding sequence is TGTGCCAGCAGCGTGGCTAGCGGGGGGGCCTCGGAGGAGCTGTTTTTT.

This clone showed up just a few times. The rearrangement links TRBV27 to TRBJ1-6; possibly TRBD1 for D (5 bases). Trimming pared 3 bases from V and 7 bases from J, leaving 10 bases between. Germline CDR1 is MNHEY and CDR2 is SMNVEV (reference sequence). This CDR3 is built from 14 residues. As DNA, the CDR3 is TGTGCCAGCAGTTTGCGACAGAAGAATTCACCCCTCCACTTT. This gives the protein CASSLRQKNSPLHF.

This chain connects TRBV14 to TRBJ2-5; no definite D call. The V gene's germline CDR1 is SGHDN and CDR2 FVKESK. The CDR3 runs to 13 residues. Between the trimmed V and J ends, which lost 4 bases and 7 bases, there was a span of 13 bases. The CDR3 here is CASSLAPGGTQYF. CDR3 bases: TGTGCCAGCAGCCTGGCCCCGGGCGGGACCCAGTACTTC.

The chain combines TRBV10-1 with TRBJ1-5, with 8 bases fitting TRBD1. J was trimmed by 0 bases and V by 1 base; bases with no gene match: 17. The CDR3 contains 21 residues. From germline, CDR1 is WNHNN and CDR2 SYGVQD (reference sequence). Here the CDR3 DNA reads TGCGCCAGCAGTGAGTTTCCGGGACAGGACCTTCCTCCCTATAGCAATCAGCCCCAGCATTTT. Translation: CASSEFPGQDLPPYSNQPQHF.

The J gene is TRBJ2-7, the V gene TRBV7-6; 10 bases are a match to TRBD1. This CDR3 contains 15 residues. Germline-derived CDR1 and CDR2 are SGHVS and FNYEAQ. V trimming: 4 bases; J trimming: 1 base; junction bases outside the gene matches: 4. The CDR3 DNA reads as TGTGCCAGCAGCTCGGGACAGGGGACTTCCTACGAGCAGTACTTC. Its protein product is CASSSGQGTSYEQYF.

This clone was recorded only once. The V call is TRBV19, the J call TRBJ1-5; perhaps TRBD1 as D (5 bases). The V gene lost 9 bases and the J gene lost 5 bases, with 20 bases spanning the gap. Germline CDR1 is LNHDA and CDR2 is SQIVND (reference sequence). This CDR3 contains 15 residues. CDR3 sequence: CASGGLSTDYQPQHF. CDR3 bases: TGTGCCAGCGGAGGGCTGTCGACAGACTATCAGCCCCAGCATTTT. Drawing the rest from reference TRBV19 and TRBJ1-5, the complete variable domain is DGGITQSPKYLFRKEGQNVTLSCEQNLNHDAMYWYRQDPGQGLRLIYYSQIVNDFQKGDIAEGYSVSREKKESFPLTVTSAQKNPTAFYLCASGGLSTDYQPQHFGDGTRLSIL.

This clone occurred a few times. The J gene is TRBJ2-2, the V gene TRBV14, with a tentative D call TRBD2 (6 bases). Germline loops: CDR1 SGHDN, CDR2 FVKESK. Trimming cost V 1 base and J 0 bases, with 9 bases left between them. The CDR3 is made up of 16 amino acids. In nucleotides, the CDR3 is TGTGCCAGCAGCCAAGTCACTAGCTCGAACACCGGGGAGCTGTTTTTT. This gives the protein CASSQVTSSNTGELFF.

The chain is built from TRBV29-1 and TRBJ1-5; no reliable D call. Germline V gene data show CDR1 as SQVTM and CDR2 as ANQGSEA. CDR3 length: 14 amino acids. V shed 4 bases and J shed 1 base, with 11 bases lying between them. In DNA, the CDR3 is TGCAGCGTTGGGGAGGCAGGAAGCAATCAGCCCCAGCATTTT. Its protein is CSVGEAGSNQPQHF.

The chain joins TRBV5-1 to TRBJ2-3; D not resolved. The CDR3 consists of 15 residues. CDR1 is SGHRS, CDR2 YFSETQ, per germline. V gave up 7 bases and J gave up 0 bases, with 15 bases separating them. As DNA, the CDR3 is TGCGCCAGCGGCCCGGTACCGGTTAGCACAGATACGCAGTATTTT. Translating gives CASGPVPVSTDTQYF.

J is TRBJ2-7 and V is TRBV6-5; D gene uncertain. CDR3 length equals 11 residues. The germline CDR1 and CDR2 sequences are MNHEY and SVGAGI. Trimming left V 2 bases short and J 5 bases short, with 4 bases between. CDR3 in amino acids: CASSYEDEQYF. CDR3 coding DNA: TGTGCCAGCAGTTACGAGGACGAGCAGTACTTC.

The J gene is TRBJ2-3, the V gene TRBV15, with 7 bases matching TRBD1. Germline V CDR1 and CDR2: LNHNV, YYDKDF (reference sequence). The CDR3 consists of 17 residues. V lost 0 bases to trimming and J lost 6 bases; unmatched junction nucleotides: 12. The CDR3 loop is CATSRDEFGDSKDTQYF. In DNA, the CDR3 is TGTGCCACCAGCAGAGATGAATTCGGGGACAGCAAGGATACGCAGTATTTT.

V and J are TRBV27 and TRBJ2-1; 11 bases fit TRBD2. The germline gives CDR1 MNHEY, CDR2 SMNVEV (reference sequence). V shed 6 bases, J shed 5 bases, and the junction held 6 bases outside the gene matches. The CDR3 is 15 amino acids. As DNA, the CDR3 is TGTGCCAGCAGCGACCTAGCGGGAGGCCACAATGAGCAGTTCTTC. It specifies CASSDLAGGHNEQFF.

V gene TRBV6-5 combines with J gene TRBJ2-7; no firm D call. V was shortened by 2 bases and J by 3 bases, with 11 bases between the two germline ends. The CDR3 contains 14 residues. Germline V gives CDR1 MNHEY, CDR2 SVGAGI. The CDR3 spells CASSYLARDYEQYF. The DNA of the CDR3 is TGTGCCAGCAGTTACCTTGCTAGGGACTACGAGCAGTACTTC.

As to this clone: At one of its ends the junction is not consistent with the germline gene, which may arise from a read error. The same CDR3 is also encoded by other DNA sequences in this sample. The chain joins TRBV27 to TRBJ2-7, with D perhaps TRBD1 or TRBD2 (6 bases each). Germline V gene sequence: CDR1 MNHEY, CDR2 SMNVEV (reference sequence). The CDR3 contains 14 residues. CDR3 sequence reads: CASSFKGGPYEQYF. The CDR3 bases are TGTGCCAGCAGTTTTAAGGGGGGACCCTACGAGCAGTATTTC.

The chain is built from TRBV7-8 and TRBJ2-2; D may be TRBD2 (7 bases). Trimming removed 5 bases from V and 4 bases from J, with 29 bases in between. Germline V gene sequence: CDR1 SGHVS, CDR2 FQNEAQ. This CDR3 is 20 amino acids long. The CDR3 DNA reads TGTGCCAGCAGCCCCACGGGGAGGGGTCGGGGGCCCCCGAGCACCGGGGAGCTGTTTTTT. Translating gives CASSPTGRGRGPPSTGELFF.

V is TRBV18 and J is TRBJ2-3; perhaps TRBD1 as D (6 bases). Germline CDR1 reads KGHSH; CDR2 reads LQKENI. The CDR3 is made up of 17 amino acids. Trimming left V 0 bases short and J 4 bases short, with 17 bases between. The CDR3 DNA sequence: TGTGCCAGCTCACCACCGAGCTCCAGGGGTGTATCAGATACGCAGTATTTT. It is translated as CASSPPSSRGVSDTQYF.

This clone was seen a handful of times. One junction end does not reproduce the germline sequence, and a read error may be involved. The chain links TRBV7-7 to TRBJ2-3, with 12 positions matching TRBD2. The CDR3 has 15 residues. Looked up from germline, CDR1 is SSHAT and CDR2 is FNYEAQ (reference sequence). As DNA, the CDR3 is TGTGCTAGCAGCCGGACTAGCGGGGACACAGATACGCAGTATTTT. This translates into CASSRTSGDTDTQYF.

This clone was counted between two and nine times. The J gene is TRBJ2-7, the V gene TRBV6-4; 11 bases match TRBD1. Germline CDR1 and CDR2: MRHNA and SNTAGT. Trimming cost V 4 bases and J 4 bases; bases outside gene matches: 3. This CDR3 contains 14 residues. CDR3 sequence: CASSGTGGRYEQYF. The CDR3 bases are TGTGCCAGCAGTGGGACAGGGGGCCGGTACGAGCAGTACTTC.

CDR3 nucleotide sequence: TGTGCCAGCAGTGAAGGGACAGGGAGTCGTTTGGAGCAGTACTTC. It translates to CASSEGTGSRLEQYF. The chain couples TRBV2 to TRBJ2-7; 8 bases align to TRBD1. Germline values: CDR1 SNHLY, CDR2 FYNNEI. This CDR3 contains 15 residues. Trimming cost V 1 base and J 7 bases; bases outside gene matches: 9.

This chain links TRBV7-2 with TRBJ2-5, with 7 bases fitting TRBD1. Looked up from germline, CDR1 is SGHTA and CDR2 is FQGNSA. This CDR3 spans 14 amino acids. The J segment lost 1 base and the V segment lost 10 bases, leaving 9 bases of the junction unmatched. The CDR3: CATRGGTVQETQYF. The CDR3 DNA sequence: TGTGCCACGAGGGGTGGGACAGTCCAAGAGACCCAGTACTTC.

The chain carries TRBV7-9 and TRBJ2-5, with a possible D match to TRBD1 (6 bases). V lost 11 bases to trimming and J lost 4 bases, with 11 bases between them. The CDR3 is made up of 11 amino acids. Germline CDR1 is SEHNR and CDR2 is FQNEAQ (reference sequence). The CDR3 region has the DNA TGTGCCTCCCAGGGGCCAGAGACCCAGTACTTC. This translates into CASQGPETQYF.

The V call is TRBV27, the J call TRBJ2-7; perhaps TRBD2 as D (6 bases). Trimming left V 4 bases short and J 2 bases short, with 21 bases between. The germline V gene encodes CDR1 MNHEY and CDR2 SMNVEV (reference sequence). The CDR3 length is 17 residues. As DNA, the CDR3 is TGTGCCAGCAGTTCCGAAGGGTGGGGAAGGACTACCTACGAGCAGTACTTC. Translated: CASSSEGWGRTTYEQYF.

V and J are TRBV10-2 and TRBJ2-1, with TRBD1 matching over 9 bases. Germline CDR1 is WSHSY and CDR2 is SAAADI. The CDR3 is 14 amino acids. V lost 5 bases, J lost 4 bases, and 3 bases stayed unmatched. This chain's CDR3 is CASSYRGQYNEQFF. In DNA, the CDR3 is TGCGCCAGCAGTTACAGGGGGCAATACAATGAGCAGTTCTTC.

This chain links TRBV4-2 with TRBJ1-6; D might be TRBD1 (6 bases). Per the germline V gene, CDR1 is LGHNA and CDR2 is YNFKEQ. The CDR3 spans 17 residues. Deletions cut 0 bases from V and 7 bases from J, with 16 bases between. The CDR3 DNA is TGTGCCAGCAGCCAAGACCCCTCCCCGGGGGCGAATTCACCCCTCCACTTT. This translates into CASSQDPSPGANSPLHF.